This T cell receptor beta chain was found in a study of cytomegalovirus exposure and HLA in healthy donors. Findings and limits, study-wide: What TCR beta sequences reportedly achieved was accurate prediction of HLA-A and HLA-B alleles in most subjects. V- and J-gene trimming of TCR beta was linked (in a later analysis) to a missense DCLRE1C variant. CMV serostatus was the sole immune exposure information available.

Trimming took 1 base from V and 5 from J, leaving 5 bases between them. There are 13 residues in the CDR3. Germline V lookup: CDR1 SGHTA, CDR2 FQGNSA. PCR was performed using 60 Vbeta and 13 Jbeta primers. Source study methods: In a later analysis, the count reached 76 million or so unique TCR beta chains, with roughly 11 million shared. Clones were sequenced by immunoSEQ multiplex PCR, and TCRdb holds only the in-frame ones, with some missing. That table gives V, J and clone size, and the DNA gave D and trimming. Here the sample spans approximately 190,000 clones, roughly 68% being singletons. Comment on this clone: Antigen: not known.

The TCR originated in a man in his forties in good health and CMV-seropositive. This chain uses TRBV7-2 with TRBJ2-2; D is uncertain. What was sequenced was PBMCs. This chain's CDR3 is CASSLDGTGELFF. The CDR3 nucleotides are TGTGCCAGCAGCTTAGACGGGACCGGGGAGCTGTTTTTT.